Each of the 25 T cell receptor beta chains below was sequenced from the same sample in a study of CD4 T cells in relation to SARS-CoV-2 and coronaviruses. These receptors' targets are unknown. The repertoire was sequenced with immunoSEQ multiplex PCR; TCRdb's copy has only in-frame clones and lacks some. This repertoire shows 30,000 or so clones, 72% found once; its top ten account for approximately 13%. Unexposed donor CD4+ T cells date from about 2011-2018, before the COVID-19 pandemic. CD4+ T cells were isolated from the cells after about 11 days of culture. The material sequenced was CD4+ T cells from PBMCs, cultured in vitro. The receptors stem from a human donor in good health.

The chain has TRBV10-2 and TRBJ1-3; D call uncertain. The CDR3 spans 13 residues. The ends were cut back, 6 bases at V and 0 bases at J, with 6 bases in the middle. Looked up from germline, CDR1 is WSHSY and CDR2 is SAAADI. The CDR3 loop reads CASRQYSGNTIYF. CDR3 nucleotide sequence: TGCGCCAGCAGGCAGTACTCTGGAAACACCATATATTTT.

V gene TRBV30 combines with J gene TRBJ2-1; 8 positions agree with TRBD1. This CDR3 spans 14 amino acids. V trimming: 5 bases; J trimming: 3 bases; junction bases outside the gene matches: 6. Per the germline V gene, CDR1 is GTSNPN and CDR2 is SVGIG (reference sequence). The CDR3 here is CAWASGTGYNEQFF. The CDR3 DNA is TGTGCCTGGGCTTCCGGGACAGGCTACAATGAGCAGTTCTTC. Combining the CDR3 with reference TRBV30 and TRBJ2-1 gives the whole variable domain SQTIHQWPATLVQPVGSPLSLECTVEGTSNPNLYWYRQAAGRGLQLLFYSVGIGQISSEVPQNLSASRPQDRQFILSSKKLLLSDSGFYLCAWASGTGYNEQFFGPGTRLTVL.

The CDR3 loop is CASSRPGLADNEQFF. The CDR3 DNA follows: TGTGCCAGCAGCCGGCCGGGACTAGCGGACAATGAGCAGTTCTTC. V and J are TRBV6-5 and TRBJ2-1, with 11 bases identical to TRBD2. The V segment lost 6 bases and the J segment 5 bases; nucleotides outside the gene matches: 6. This CDR3 has 15 residues. Germline CDR1 and CDR2: MNHEY and SVGAGI.

This clone was seen a few times. The J gene is TRBJ2-2, the V gene TRBV27; 15 positions match TRBD2. V lost 2 bases and J lost 1; bases outside the gene matches: 5. Per the germline V gene, CDR1 is MNHEY and CDR2 is SMNVEV (reference sequence). The CDR3 sequence is 19 residues long. Here the CDR3 reads CASSLNGLAGGQNTGELFF. In DNA form, the CDR3 reads TGTGCCAGCAGTTTAAATGGACTAGCGGGGGGGCAGAACACCGGGGAGCTGTTTTTT.

The rearrangement joins TRBV4-1 to TRBJ2-7; TRBD2 matches at 10 bases. Germline V CDR1 and CDR2: MGHRA, YSYEKL. CDR3 size: 14 residues. With V trimmed by 4 bases and J by 5 bases, 5 bases remained unmatched. The CDR3 coding sequence is TGCGCCAGCAGCCCAGCGGGAGGGCTACACGAGCAGTACTTC. Residues: CASSPAGGLHEQYF.

J is TRBJ2-1 and V is TRBV30; possibly TRBD1 for D (5 bases). Trimming shortened V by 0 bases and J by 7 bases, and 7 bases separated the two germline ends. From germline, CDR1 is GTSNPN and CDR2 SVGIG (reference sequence). The CDR3 has 12 amino acids. Here the CDR3 DNA reads TGTGCCTGGAGTGTAGGGGCGAATGAGCAGTTCTTC. Residues: CAWSVGANEQFF.

This clone showed up just a few times. The CDR3 protein is CASSLRRGSNQPQHF. CDR3 sequence (DNA): TGTGCCAGCAGTTTACGACGGGGTAGCAATCAGCCCCAGCATTTT. The chain links TRBV11-2 to TRBJ1-5; D gene uncertain. Per the germline V gene, CDR1 is SGHAT and CDR2 is FQNNGV. V lost 6 bases to trimming and J lost 0 bases, with 12 bases between them. The CDR3 runs to 15 residues.

The V and J genes are TRBV20-1 and TRBJ2-5; tentative D call: TRBD1 (5 bases). The V end was cut by 3 bases, the J end by 5 bases, with 16 bases between. The CDR3 runs to 14 residues. The germline CDR1 and CDR2 sequences are DFQATT and SNEGSKA (reference sequence). This CDR3 is CSASRDSLGETQYF. The CDR3 DNA is TGCAGTGCTAGTCGCGACAGCCTAGGGGAGACCCAGTACTTC.

This clone was counted only a few times. CDR3 bases: TGTGCCAGCAGCTCTCGACGTGTGGGGACTGAAGCTTTCTTT. It is translated as CASSSRRVGTEAFF. V usage is TRBV14 and J usage is TRBJ1-1; D gene uncertain. V lost 5 bases to trimming and J lost 5 bases, with 15 bases between them. The CDR3 loop spans 14 amino acids. In germline, CDR1 is SGHDN, CDR2 FVKESK. Based on the CDR3 plus reference TRBV14 and TRBJ1-1, the full variable domain is EAGVTQFPSHSVIEKGQTVTLRCDPISGHDNLYWYRRVMGKEIKFLLHFVKESKQDESGMPNNRFLAERTGGTYSTLKVQPAELEDSGVYFCASSSRRVGTEAFFGQGTRLTVV.

The genes are TRBV6-2 or TRBV6-3 and TRBJ1-4, with D unclear. CDR1 and CDR2 (germline): MNHEY, SVGEGT. The CDR3 extends over 14 amino acids. Trimming removed 4 bases from V and 8 bases from J, with 14 bases in between. CDR3 DNA: TGTGCCAGCAGTTTAGGGCGGTGGACGGAAAAACTGTTTTTT. Translated: CASSLGRWTEKLFF.

The chain is built from TRBV2 and TRBJ1-2; D possibly corresponds to TRBD1 (5 bases). V was trimmed by 2 bases and J by 4 bases, leaving 11 bases between them. Germline-derived CDR1 and CDR2 are SNHLY and FYNNEI. The CDR3 has 14 amino acids. The CDR3 loop is CASSEMAGTYGYTF. CDR3 DNA: TGTGCCAGCAGTGAAATGGCAGGGACCTATGGCTACACCTTC. Using reference TRBV2 and TRBJ1-2 for the parts outside the CDR3, the full variable domain is EPEVTQTPSHQVTQMGQEVILRCVPISNHLYFYWYRQILGQKVEFLVSFYNNEISEKSEIFDDQFSVERPDGSNFTLKIRSTKLEDSAMYFCASSEMAGTYGYTFGSGTRLTVV.

V and J are TRBV6-6 and TRBJ2-1; D is undetermined. Trimming removed 3 bases from V and 10 bases from J, with 7 bases in between. The CDR3 runs to 11 residues. Germline values: CDR1 MNHNY, CDR2 SVGAGI (reference sequence). The CDR3 here is CASSYRSEQFF. DNA for the CDR3: TGTGCCAGCAGTTATCGGAGCGAGCAGTTCTTC.

In its sample, this clone was seen a few times. The gene calls are TRBV10-1 and TRBJ2-1, with TRBD1 matching 8 bases. Germline CDR1 is WNHNN and CDR2 is SYGVQD (reference sequence). The CDR3 is made up of 15 amino acids. V lost 3 bases to trimming and J lost 5 bases; unmatched junction nucleotides: 6. DNA of the CDR3: TGCGCCAGCAGTGACATTTTGGGACAGGACAATGAGCAGTTCTTC. Translation: CASSDILGQDNEQFF.

This clone is a singleton in its sample. The genes are TRBV7-2 and TRBJ2-3, with D tentatively TRBD2 (5 bases). From germline, CDR1 is SGHTA and CDR2 FQGNSA. CDR3 length equals 13 residues. The germline V and J ends were trimmed by 6 bases and 4 bases, with 11 bases remaining between them. The CDR3: CASRSDWADTQYF. CDR3 coding DNA: TGTGCCAGCAGATCGGACTGGGCAGATACGCAGTATTTT.

V usage is TRBV6-5 and J usage is TRBJ1-5; D unresolved. The CDR3 length is 14 residues. Trimming removed 0 bases at V and 0 bases at J, with 3 bases between. The V gene's germline CDR1 is MNHEY and CDR2 SVGAGI. The CDR3 spells CASSYSHSNQPQHF. The CDR3 DNA reads as TGTGCCAGCAGTTACTCCCATAGCAATCAGCCCCAGCATTTT.

V and J are TRBV18 and TRBJ2-7; 12 positions match TRBD2. Germline values: CDR1 KGHSH, CDR2 LQKENI. The CDR3 covers 16 residues. The junction had 9 bases not matched to a gene; V was cut back by 6 bases and J by 3 bases. The DNA of the CDR3 is TGTGCCAGCTCGCTCGGACTAGCGGGGAAGAACTACGAGCAGTACTTC. As protein: CASSLGLAGKNYEQYF.

A single count supports this clone. This chain joins TRBV2 and TRBJ2-2; a possible D gene is TRBD1 (5 bases). Trimming removed 7 bases from V and 7 bases from J, with 13 bases in between. The germline V gene has CDR1 SNHLY and CDR2 FYNNEI. The CDR3 totals 13 residues. Here the CDR3 DNA reads TGTGCCAGCAAGGCAGGGCGATTCGGGGAGCTGTTTTTT. Translated, it gives CASKAGRFGELFF. The full variable domain, rest sourced from reference TRBV2 and TRBJ2-2, is EPEVTQTPSHQVTQMGQEVILRCVPISNHLYFYWYRQILGQKVEFLVSFYNNEISEKSEIFDDQFSVERPDGSNFTLKIRSTKLEDSAMYFCASKAGRFGELFFGEGSRLTVL.

There are a few counts of this clone. V and J are TRBV5-1 and TRBJ2-1; no clear D gene. Trimming took off 0 bases at V and 0 bases at J, with 4 bases between the two ends. There are 14 residues in the CDR3. Germline V lookup: CDR1 SGHRS, CDR2 YFSETQ. The DNA of the CDR3 is TGCGCCAGCAGCTTGGGAGACTCCTACAATGAGCAGTTCTTC. This sequence encodes CASSLGDSYNEQFF.

The chain carries TRBV3-1 (or the pseudogene TRBV3-2) and TRBJ2-7; 15 nucleotides agree with TRBD2. After removal of 4 bases from V and 7 bases from J, the junction contained 11 bases not matched to a gene. Germline-derived CDR1 and CDR2 are LGHDT and YNNKEL (reference sequence). The CDR3 totals 17 residues. CDR3 protein: CASSRRWTSGGGLEQYF. The CDR3 nucleotides read TGTGCCAGCAGCCGAAGATGGACTAGCGGGGGGGGTCTGGAGCAGTACTTC.

The rearrangement joins TRBV27 to TRBJ2-1; 12 nucleotides agree with TRBD2. J was trimmed by 7 bases and V by 7 bases; bases with no gene match: 8. The germline CDR1 and CDR2 sequences are MNHEY and SMNVEV (reference sequence). CDR3 length: 15 residues. CDR3 coding DNA: TGTGCCAGCACCGCCCCGACTAGCGGGAGAAATGAGCAGTTCTTC. Amino acids: CASTAPTSGRNEQFF.

The rearrangement links TRBV6-7 to TRBJ1-2; D not resolved. TRBV6-7 is marked as an open reading frame, function uncertain. V lost 9 bases and J 1 base, leaving 27 bases between the germline ends. The CDR3 consists of 18 residues. The DNA of the CDR3 is TGTGCCAGAGACCTCGAGCCGACACCCGGAGGCATTAACTATGGCTACACCTTC. Amino acids: CARDLEPTPGGINYGYTF.

The chain is built from TRBV5-6 and TRBJ2-7, with D unclear. The CDR3 totals 18 residues. Trimming removed 1 base at V and 0 bases at J, with 20 bases between. Germline assignment: CDR1 SGHDT and CDR2 YYEEEE. The CDR3 DNA reads as TGTGCCAGCAGCTTGTTTGTTCCGGCCATACTGCCCTCCTACGAGCAGTACTTC. Its protein product is CASSLFVPAILPSYEQYF.

The genes are TRBV10-3 and TRBJ1-6, with 9 bases lining up with TRBD1. J lost 9 bases, V lost 0 bases, and 6 bases had no gene match. CDR3 length equals 16 residues. The germline gives CDR1 ENHRY, CDR2 SYGVKD. This CDR3 is CAISESIYRGLSPLHF. For the CDR3, the DNA is TGTGCCATCAGTGAGTCGATATACAGGGGGCTTTCACCCCTCCACTTT.

J is TRBJ1-6 and V is TRBV5-1; D not resolved. Germline V lookup: CDR1 SGHRS, CDR2 YFSETQ. V was clipped by 4 bases and J by 0 bases, with 5 bases between them. The CDR3 covers 14 residues. The CDR3 reads CASSESSYNSPLHF. The DNA of the CDR3 is TGCGCCAGCAGCGAGAGCTCCTATAATTCACCCCTCCACTTT.

The chain combines TRBV6-5 with TRBJ2-3; D remains ambiguous. CDR1 MNHEY and CDR2 SVGAGI come from the germline V gene. Trimming took off 4 bases at V and 2 bases at J, with 10 bases between the two ends. The CDR3 loop spans 14 amino acids. Here the CDR3 reads CASSSSLITDTQYF. For the CDR3, the DNA is TGTGCCAGCAGTTCCTCACTGATCACAGATACGCAGTATTTT.